The rows below give T cell receptor beta chains drawn from one sample of a study of human T cells and chemical hapten exposure. TCRdb recomputed calls from the RACE reads with MiXCR, one row per CDR3 protein. This table holds tens of thousands of distinct CDR3 sequences, approximately 11% found once. Sequenced material: whole blood, taken in connection with sensitization to the hapten diphenylcyclopropenone (DPC). The origin of the receptors is a woman between 35 and 50 years old with alopecia areata. Some clones in this sample may be carry-over from other donors' samples. CDR3s include the opening cysteine and the closing phenylalanine or tryptophan. A D gene is named only where the DNA matches it firmly. Clone size is given for some rows only: seen once, a few or many times, or a class if the clone is expanded.

abundance: NA; d_gene: NA; j_gene: TRBJ2-3; v_gene: TRBV28; CDR3nt: TGTGCCAGCAGAGTGACAGACCGGGATACGCAGTATTTT; CDR3aa: CASRVTDRDTQYF
abundance: many; d_gene: TRBD1; j_gene: TRBJ2-1; v_gene: TRBV20-1; CDR3nt: TGCAGTGCTCAGAGACAGGGTTTGGAGAGTGAGCAGTTCTTC; CDR3aa: CSAQRQGLESEQFF
abundance: NA; d_gene: NA; j_gene: TRBJ2-5; v_gene: TRBV29-1; CDR3nt: TGCAGCGTTGAAGCGGCAGGGGACTCCCAAGAGACCCAGTACTTC; CDR3aa: CSVEAAGDSQETQYF
abundance: many; d_gene: NA; j_gene: TRBJ1-2; v_gene: TRBV28; CDR3nt: TGTGCCAGCAGTTCCGGCCCTGAATCGGACAGCTACCACCGTGGCTACACCTTC; CDR3aa: CASSSGPESDSYHRGYTF
abundance: few; d_gene: NA; j_gene: TRBJ2-3; v_gene: TRBV28; CDR3nt: TGTGCCAGCAGTCAAGGCGGGGGCGGTACGCAGTATTTT; CDR3aa: CASSQGGGGTQYF
abundance: many; d_gene: NA; j_gene: TRBJ2-1; v_gene: TRBV24-1; CDR3nt: TGTGCCACCAAGTCACGGTCCAATGAGCAGTTCTTC; CDR3aa: CATKSRSNEQFF
abundance: many; d_gene: NA; j_gene: TRBJ2-1; v_gene: TRBV7-2; CDR3nt: TGTGCCAGCAGCTTAGGCCTGAGCTCCTACAATGAGCAGTTCTTC; CDR3aa: CASSLGLSSYNEQFF
abundance: NA; d_gene: NA; j_gene: TRBJ1-2; v_gene: TRBV18; CDR3nt: TGTGCCAGCTCACCTGACTTTTACTATGGCTACACCTTC; CDR3aa: CASSPDFYYGYTF
abundance: NA; d_gene: TRBD1; j_gene: TRBJ2-7; v_gene: TRBV5-1; CDR3nt: TGCGCCAGCCGTCAGACAGGGAACTACGAGCAGTACTTC; CDR3aa: CASRQTGNYEQYF
abundance: NA; d_gene: NA; j_gene: TRBJ1-2; v_gene: TRBV28; CDR3nt: TGTGCCAGCAGTTCGGGAGGTCTAGTGAGCTACACCTTC; CDR3aa: CASSSGGLVSYTF
abundance: few; d_gene: NA; j_gene: TRBJ2-5; v_gene: TRBV28; CDR3nt: TGTGCCAGCAGTTCCTTGACAGATATCTCGCAAGAGACCCAGTACTTC; CDR3aa: CASSSLTDISQETQYF
abundance: few; d_gene: NA; j_gene: TRBJ2-5; v_gene: TRBV10-3; CDR3nt: TGTGCCATCAGTGAGGGGGAGACCCAGTACTTC; CDR3aa: CAISEGETQYF
abundance: NA; d_gene: NA; j_gene: TRBJ1-2; v_gene: TRBV2; CDR3nt: TGTGCCAGCAGCGTCGAAACTAACTATGGCTACACCTTC; CDR3aa: CASSVETNYGYTF
abundance: many; d_gene: TRBD1; j_gene: TRBJ1-2; v_gene: TRBV28; CDR3nt: TGTGCCAGCAGTTGGCCCAGGGGGCAGGGGGACGGCTACACCTTC; CDR3aa: CASSWPRGQGDGYTF
abundance: many; d_gene: TRBD1; j_gene: TRBJ2-6; v_gene: TRBV20-1; CDR3nt: TGCAGTGCTAGGGACAGGGCTAGCTCTGGGGCCAACGTCCTGACTTTC; CDR3aa: CSARDRASSGANVLTF